This record covers a single TCR beta chain. These data are taken from a study of blood T cell repertoires in COVID-19. Donors were grouped by their self-reported clinical history. A PCR-confirmed or clinician-diagnosed COVID-19 case had contacted exposed participants within 2 weeks of entry. CDR1 and CDR2 (germline): LNHDA, SQIVND (reference sequence). CDR3 length: 16 residues. V lost 4 bases to trimming and J lost 3 bases; unmatched junction nucleotides: 11. Original processing notes: Cell counts per sample came from amplifying reference gene primers. Only in-frame clones appear in the TCRdb table, and some are missing; sequencing was by immunoSEQ multiplex PCR. V and J calls and clone size are as listed in that table; D and trimming were resolved from the DNA. This sample has a few hundred thousand clones, with 80% to 90% found just once.

The V gene is TRBV19, the J gene TRBJ2-5; 7 bases fit TRBD1. Sequencing was carried out using PBMCs or T cells enriched from blood (not recorded which). The sequence came from a woman in her fifties or sixties who had been exposed to COVID-19. CDR3 in amino acids: CASSTGQAHRKETQYF. CDR3 sequence (DNA): TGTGCCAGTAGTACCGGACAGGCCCACCGGAAAGAGACCCAGTACTTC.